The clone carrying this TCR beta chain was detected only a few times. The antigen remains unidentified. Compared with germline, one end of the junction differs, possibly owing to a read error. This sample was included in a study of T cells in localized non-small cell lung cancer. General study findings and limits: Appearing in adjacent lung were a median roughly 57 of the top 100 tumor clones.

Using immunoSEQ multiplex PCR, the repertoire was profiled, and TCRdb retains in-frame clones only, with some absent. The sample has about 1,500 clones, 25% to 35% seen once; the top ten hold roughly an eighth. From germline, CDR1 is MNHGY and CDR2 SAAAGT. This CDR3 has 14 residues. This specimen was normal lung tissue next to the tumor, taken before any cancer treatment. The sequence was collected from a man aged 40 to 70 with stage I lung adenocarcinoma. J is TRBJ2-3 and V is TRBV6-8, with TRBD2 matching over 7 bases. The DNA for the CDR3 is TGTGCCATCAGTGGGGGAGGGGGCACAGATACGCAGTATTTT. It encodes CAISGGGGTDTQYF.